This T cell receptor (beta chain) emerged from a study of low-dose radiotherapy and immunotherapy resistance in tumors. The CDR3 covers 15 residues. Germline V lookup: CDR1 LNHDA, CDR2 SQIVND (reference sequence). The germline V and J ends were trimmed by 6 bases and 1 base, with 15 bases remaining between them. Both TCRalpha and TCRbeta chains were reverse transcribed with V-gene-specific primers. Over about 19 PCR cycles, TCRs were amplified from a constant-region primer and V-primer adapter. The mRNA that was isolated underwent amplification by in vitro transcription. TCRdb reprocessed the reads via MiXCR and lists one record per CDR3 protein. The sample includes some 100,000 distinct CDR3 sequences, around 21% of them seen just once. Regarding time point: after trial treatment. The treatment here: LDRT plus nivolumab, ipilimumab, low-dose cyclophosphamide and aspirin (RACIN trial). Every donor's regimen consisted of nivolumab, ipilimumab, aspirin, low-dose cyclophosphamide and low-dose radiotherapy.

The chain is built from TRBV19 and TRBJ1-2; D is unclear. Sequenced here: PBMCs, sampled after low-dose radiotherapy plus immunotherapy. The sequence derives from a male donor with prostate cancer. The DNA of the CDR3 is TGTGCCAGTAGCGGCTCCCCGAGCTATAACTATGGCTACACCTTC. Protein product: CASSGSPSYNYGYTF.